This is a list of T cell receptor beta chains from one sample in a study of blood T cell repertoires in COVID-19. Using immunoSEQ multiplex PCR, the repertoire was profiled, and TCRdb retains in-frame clones only, with some absent. The sample includes over 110,000 clones, approximately 87% of them seen just once. Sequencing was done on a sample of PBMCs or T cells enriched from blood (not recorded which). These receptor sequences come from a man in his fifties or sixties in a cohort exposed to, infected with or recovered from COVID-19 (not recorded which). Each CDR3 is given with its conserved first and last residue. The D gene is left open where the match is weak. The size field is filled for only some rows; it gives once, few, many or a size class.

d_gene | abundance | j_gene | v_gene | CDR3nt | CDR3aa
- | - | TRBJ2-3 | TRBV12-3/TRBV12-4 | TGTGCCAGCAGTGCAAGCCCCGATACGCAGTATTTT | CASSASPDTQYF
- | - | TRBJ2-3 | TRBV5-1 | TGCGCCAGCAGCTTGCTAGTCAACGGTAGCCCGACGGATACGCAGTATTTT | CASSLLVNGSPTDTQYF
- | - | TRBJ2-1 | TRBV5-6 | TGTGCCAGCAGCTTGATTAACAATGAGCAGTTCTTC | CASSLINNEQFF
TRBD2 | few | TRBJ2-5 | TRBV7-6 | TGTGCCAGCAGCTTCGGCGGACTAGCGGGGGGCGAGACCCAGTACTTC | CASSFGGLAGGETQYF
TRBD2 | - | TRBJ2-1 | TRBV5-4 | TGTGCCAGCAGCGCCCCACTAGCGGGAGGGTACAATGAGCAGTTCTTC | CASSAPLAGGYNEQFF
- | - | TRBJ1-2 | TRBV19 | TGTGCCAGTAGATCCGCAGGACTCATGGAGGGATCTGGCTCTCGCTATGGCTACACCTTC | CASRSAGLMEGSGSRYGYTF
TRBD1 | few | TRBJ1-4 | TRBV25-1 | TGTGCCAGCGGACTTACAGGGGGCGATGAAAAACTGTTTTTT | CASGLTGGDEKLFF
TRBD2 | once | TRBJ2-3 | TRBV23-1 | TGCGCCAGCAGTCCCGGGACTAGCGGGACCCCCGATACGCAGTATTTT | CASSPGTSGTPDTQYF
- | - | TRBJ2-1 | TRBV9 | TGTGCCAGCAGCGTGTGGTCACAGGGTAATGAGCAGTTCTTC | CASSVWSQGNEQFF
TRBD1 | - | TRBJ2-7 | TRBV6-5 | TGTGCCAGCAGTTACTCGCTGGACAGGGTTTCCTACGAGCAGTACTTC | CASSYSLDRVSYEQYF
- | - | TRBJ1-2 | TRBV7-9 | TGTGCCAGCAGCCAAATACAGGGCGCGAACTATGGCTACACCTTC | CASSQIQGANYGYTF
- | - | TRBJ2-7 | TRBV27 | TGTGCCAGCAGCACACCACCAGACAGAAAGCAGTACTTC | CASSTPPDRKQYF
TRBD2 | - | TRBJ2-1 | TRBV27 | TGTGCCAGCAGTTCCCCGGGACTACTCAATGAGCAGTTCTTC | CASSSPGLLNEQFF
TRBD1 | - | TRBJ1-2 | TRBV7-2 | TGTGCCAGCAGCTTTACAGGGGGCGGAGGGTATGGCTACACCTTC | CASSFTGGGGYGYTF
TRBD2 | - | TRBJ2-1 | TRBV3-1/TRBV3-2 | TGTGCCAGCAGCCCCCCATGGGAGGGCCTTAATGAGCAGTTCTTC | CASSPPWEGLNEQFF
TRBD1 | - | TRBJ2-7 | TRBV29-1 | TGCAGCGTGGGGACAGCCGAGGAGCAGTACTTC | CSVGTAEEQYF
- | - | TRBJ2-7 | TRBV12-3/TRBV12-4 | TGTGCCAGCAGCAATCTGGACAGTTACGAGCAGTACTTC | CASSNLDSYEQYF
- | - | TRBJ1-1 | TRBV7-2 | TGTGCCAGCAGCTTAGCCACGGGAAACACTGAAGCTTTCTTT | CASSLATGNTEAFF
TRBD1 | - | TRBJ1-2 | TRBV2 | TGTGCCTGTCACAGGGGGGACTATGGCTACACCTTC | CACHRGDYGYTF
- | - | TRBJ1-1 | TRBV19 | TGTGCCAGTAGTATAGACGCAGGGCTGAACACTGAAGCTTTCTTT | CASSIDAGLNTEAFF
- | - | TRBJ2-2 | TRBV29-1 | TGCAGCGTTCTGGGGGCCCCGAATGCCGGGGAGCTGTTTTTT | CSVLGAPNAGELFF
- | - | TRBJ2-1 | TRBV7-9 | TGTGCCAGCAGCCCCCCTCTCGGGAGCTCTGGGTCGGAGTTCTTC | CASSPPLGSSGSEFF
- | - | TRBJ1-6 | TRBV30 | TGTGCCTGGTCGGTTCTTAATTCACCCCTCCACTTT | CAWSVLNSPLHF